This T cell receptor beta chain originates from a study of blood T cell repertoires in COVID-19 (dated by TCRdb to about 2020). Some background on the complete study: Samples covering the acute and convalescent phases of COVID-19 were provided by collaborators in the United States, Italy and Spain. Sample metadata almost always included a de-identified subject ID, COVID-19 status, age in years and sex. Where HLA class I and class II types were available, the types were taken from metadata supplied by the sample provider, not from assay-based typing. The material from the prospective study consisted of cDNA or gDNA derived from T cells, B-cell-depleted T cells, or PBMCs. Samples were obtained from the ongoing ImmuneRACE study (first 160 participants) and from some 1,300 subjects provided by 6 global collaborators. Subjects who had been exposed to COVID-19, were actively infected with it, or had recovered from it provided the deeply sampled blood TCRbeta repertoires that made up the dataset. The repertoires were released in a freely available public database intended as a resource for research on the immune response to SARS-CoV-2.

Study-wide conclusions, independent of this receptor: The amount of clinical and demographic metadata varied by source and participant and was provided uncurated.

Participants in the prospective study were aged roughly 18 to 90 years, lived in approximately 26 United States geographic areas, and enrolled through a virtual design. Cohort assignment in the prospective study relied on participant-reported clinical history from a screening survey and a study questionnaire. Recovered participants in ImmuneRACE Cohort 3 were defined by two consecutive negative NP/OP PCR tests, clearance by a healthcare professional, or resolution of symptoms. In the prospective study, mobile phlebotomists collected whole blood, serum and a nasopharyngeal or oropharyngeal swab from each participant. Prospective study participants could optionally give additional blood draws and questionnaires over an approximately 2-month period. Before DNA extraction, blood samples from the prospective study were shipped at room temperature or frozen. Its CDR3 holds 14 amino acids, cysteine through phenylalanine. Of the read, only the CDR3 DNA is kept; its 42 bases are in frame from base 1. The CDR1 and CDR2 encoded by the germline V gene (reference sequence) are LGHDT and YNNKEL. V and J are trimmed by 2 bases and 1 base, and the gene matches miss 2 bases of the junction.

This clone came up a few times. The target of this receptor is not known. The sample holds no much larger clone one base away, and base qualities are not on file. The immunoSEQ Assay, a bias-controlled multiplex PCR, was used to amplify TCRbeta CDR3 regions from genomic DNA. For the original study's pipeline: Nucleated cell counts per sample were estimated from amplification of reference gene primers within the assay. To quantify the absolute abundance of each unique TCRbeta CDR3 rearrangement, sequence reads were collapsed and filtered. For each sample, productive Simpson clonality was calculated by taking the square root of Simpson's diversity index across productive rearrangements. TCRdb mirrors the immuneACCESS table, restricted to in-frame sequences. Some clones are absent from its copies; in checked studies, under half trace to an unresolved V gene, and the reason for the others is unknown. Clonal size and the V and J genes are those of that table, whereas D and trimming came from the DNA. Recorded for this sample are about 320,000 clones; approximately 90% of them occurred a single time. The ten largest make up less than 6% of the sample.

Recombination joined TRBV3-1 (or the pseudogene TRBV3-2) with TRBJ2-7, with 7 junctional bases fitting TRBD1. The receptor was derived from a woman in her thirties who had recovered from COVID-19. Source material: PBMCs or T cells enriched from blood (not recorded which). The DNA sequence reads TGTGCCAGCAGCCAAAGGGACAGTTCCTACGAGCAGTACTTC. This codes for CASSQRDSSYEQYF.